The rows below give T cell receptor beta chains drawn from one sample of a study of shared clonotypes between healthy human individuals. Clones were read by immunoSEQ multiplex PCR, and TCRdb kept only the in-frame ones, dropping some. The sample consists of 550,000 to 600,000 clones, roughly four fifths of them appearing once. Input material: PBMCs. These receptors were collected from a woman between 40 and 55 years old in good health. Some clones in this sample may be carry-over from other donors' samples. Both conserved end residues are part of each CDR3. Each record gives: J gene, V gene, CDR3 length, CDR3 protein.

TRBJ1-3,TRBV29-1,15,CSAIRDRYSGNTIYF
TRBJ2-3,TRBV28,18,CASSSWTSGRPLGDTQYF
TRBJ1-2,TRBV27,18,CASSPRHPGTGGIYGYTF
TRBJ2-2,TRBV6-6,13,CASSSYPTGELFF
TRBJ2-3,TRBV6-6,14,CASSYAQGWDTQYF
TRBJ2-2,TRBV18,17,CASSPPFLAGNTGELFF
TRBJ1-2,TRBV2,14,CASSTQGSLYGYTF
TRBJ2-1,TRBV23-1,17,CASSQPPTDRHRNEQFF
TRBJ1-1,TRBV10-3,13,CAISEPKYTEAFF
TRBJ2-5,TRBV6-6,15,CASSYPGNSQETQYF
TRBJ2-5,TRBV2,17,CASSPGLAGGPGETQYF
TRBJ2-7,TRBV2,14,CASRALGQVGEQYF
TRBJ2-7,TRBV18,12,CASSPLSYEQYF
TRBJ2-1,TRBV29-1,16,CSVEGGGGRVYNEQFF
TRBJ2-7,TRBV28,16,CASSGQGMGGSYEQYF
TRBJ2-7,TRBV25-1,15,CASSESGTYPRGQYF
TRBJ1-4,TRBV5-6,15,CASGGFLAGGEKLFF
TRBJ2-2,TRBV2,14,CASRASGSTGELFF
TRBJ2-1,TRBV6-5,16,CASSYSRGRGYNEQFF
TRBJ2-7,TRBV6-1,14,CAILPTGSHYEQYF
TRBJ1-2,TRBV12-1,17,CASSLDRPGFDNYGYTF
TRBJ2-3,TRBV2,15,CASSDSHTGGDTQYF
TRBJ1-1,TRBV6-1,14,CASSTTGGWAEAFF
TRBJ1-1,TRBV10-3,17,CAIRDIKGGPMNTEAFF
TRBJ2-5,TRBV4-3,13,CASSQDNRQTQYF
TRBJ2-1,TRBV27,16,CASSLYVTSGGNEQFF
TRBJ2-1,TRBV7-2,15,CASSLALLGPNEQFF
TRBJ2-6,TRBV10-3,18,CASGGGPGGGSGANVLTF
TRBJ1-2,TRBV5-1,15,CASSPLGGLGYGYTF
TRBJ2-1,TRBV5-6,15,CASSLAAIWADEQFF
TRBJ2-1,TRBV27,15,CASSLTWRDYNEQFF
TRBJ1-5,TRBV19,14,CASSISHLDQPQHF
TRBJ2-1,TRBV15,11,CATSKSNEQFF
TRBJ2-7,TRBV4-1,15,CASSQETTRSYEQYF
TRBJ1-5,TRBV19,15,CASSPGQGYNQPQHF
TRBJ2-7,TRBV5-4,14,CASSFGDRGYEQYF
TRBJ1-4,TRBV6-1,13,CASSVWGNEKLFF
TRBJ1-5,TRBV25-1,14,CASNPGTSNQPQHF
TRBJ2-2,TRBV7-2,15,CASSIRDFNTGELFF
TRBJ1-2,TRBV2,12,CASSEQVHGYTF
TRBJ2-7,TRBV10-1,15,CAITPRASGRNEQYF
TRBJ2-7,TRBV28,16,CASSSRRLAGDGKQYF
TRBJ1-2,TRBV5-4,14,CASSFEGTAYGYTF
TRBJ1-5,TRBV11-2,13,CASSLASNQPQHF
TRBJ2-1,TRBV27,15,CASSIGTSGRSEQFF
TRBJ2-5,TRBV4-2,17,CASSPGTSGRAGETQYF
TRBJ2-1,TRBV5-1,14,CASSPGLLYNEQFF